This T cell receptor beta chain was captured by sequencing in a study of cytomegalovirus exposure and HLA in healthy donors. This PCR relied on a set of 60 Vbeta primers and 13 Jbeta primers. Repertoires were generated with immunoSEQ multiplex PCR, while TCRdb's copy carries only in-frame clones and drops some. The sample includes under 150,000 clones, 60% to 85% of them seen just once. Study results and caveats: Upon later analysis, TCR association rates were observed to vary by HLA locus, being highest for DRB1 and lowest for HLA-C. Most CMV-associated TCR beta chains were later found to appear HLA-restricted. Sequencing likely produced, as an artifact, a cluster of highly shared sequence variants.

The germline gives CDR1 SSHAT, CDR2 FNYEAQ (reference sequence). This CDR3 has 16 residues. On this clone: The antigen remains unidentified. A read error may account for a junction end that differs from germline.

This clonotype was obtained from a man between 18 and 35 years old in good health and CMV-seronegative. The chain employs TRBV7-7 and TRBJ2-5; 7 bases are a match to TRBD1. The source material was PBMCs. The DNA for the CDR3 is TGTGCTAGCAGCCCAGAGGGGGCGAAGTACCAAGAGACCCAGTACTTC. Its translation: CASSPEGAKYQETQYF.